The rows below give T cell receptor beta chains drawn from one sample of a study of identical twins. Using its own MiXCR run on the 5' RACE reads, TCRdb lists one record per CDR3 protein. This sample yields more than 1.5 million distinct CDR3 sequences, of which around 29% are seen a single time; roughly 0.3% belongs to the top ten. Sample: cord blood. Receptors were obtained from a newborn girl in good health. CDR3s include the opening cysteine and the closing phenylalanine or tryptophan. A D gene is named only where the DNA matches it firmly. The listing skips clone size in some rows; elsewhere it reads once, few, many or a size class.

>.|TRBV20-1|TRBJ1-5|few
CSAKLDSLGNQPQHF
TGCAGTGCCAAGCTGGACTCCTTAGGCAATCAACCCCAGCATTTT
>.|TRBV30|TRBJ2-4|.
CAWSSVGGGEQYF
TGTGCCTGGAGTAGCGTAGGGGGCGGGGAGCAGTACTTC
>.|TRBV6-7|TRBJ1-2|.
CASTPRAFYGHTF
TGTGCCAGCACCCCTCGGGCCTTCTATGGCCACACCTTC
>.|TRBV10-1|TRBJ1-2|.
CASKGTDYGYTF
TGCGCCAGCAAAGGGACGGACTATGGCTACACCTTC
>.|TRBV3-1|TRBJ1-1|.
CASSQAGSHTEAFF
TGTGCCAGCAGCCAAGCCGGCAGCCACACTGAAGCTTTCTTT
>.|TRBV4-1|TRBJ2-7|.
CASSQLRDLLSVQYF
TGCGCCAGCAGCCAACTCCGGGACCTACTATCGGTGCAGTACTTC
>TRBD1|TRBV18|TRBJ1-1|.
CASSLLSRQGAEAFF
TGTGCCAGCTCACTCCTTTCCCGACAGGGGGCTGAAGCTTTCTTT
>TRBD1|TRBV20-1|TRBJ1-5|.
CSASDRGYHSNQPQHF
TGCAGTGCATCGGACAGGGGCTACCACAGCAATCAGCCCCAGCATTTT
>.|TRBV11-3|TRBJ2-3|once
CASSAGEKSQYF
TGTGCCAGCAGCGCCGGGGAGAAATCGCAGTATTTT
>TRBD2|TRBV7-6|TRBJ2-7|few
CASSLLAGGPREQYF
TGTGCCAGCAGCCTATTAGCGGGGGGGCCGCGCGAGCAGTACTTC
>.|TRBV5-1|TRBJ2-3|few
CASSLLAVDTQYF
TGCGCCAGCAGCTTGTTAGCGGTGGATACGCAGTATTTT
>.|TRBV28|TRBJ1-2|few
CAIGDSLGYTF
TGTGCGATCGGAGACAGCCTTGGCTACACCTTC
>TRBD2|TRBV5-1|TRBJ2-1|few
CASSGTSGTLNEQFF
TGCGCCAGCAGCGGGACTAGCGGGACTTTGAATGAGCAGTTCTTC
>.|TRBV4-1|TRBJ2-2|.
CASSQVVGGNTGELFF
TGCGCCAGCAGCCAAGTAGTCGGGGGGAACACCGGGGAGCTGTTTTTT
>.|TRBV4-2|TRBJ1-5|.
CASSQGGDNGNQPQHF
TGTGCCAGCAGCCAAGGGGGGGACAACGGCAATCAGCCCCAGCATTTT
>TRBD1|TRBV10-3|TRBJ2-7|.
CAISRPGTGVNEQYF
TGTGCCATCAGTCGCCCCGGGACAGGGGTCAATGAGCAGTACTTC
>.|TRBV29-1|TRBJ2-5|many
CSVEGRVTKHSETQYF
TGCAGCGTTGAAGGCCGGGTGACCAAACATTCGGAGACCCAGTACTTC
>.|TRBV18|TRBJ1-5|few
CASSPVGVGSNQPQHF
TGTGCCAGCTCACCAGTCGGGGTTGGAAGCAATCAGCCCCAGCATTTT